Given below is one TCR beta chain in context. The data stem from a study of sequential checkpoint blockade in melanoma. Study overall: Randomization was 1:1 between first-line nivolumab→ipilimumab and ipilimumab→nivolumab. Each arm's sequence ended with maintenance nivolumab.

CDR1 and CDR2 (germline): SGHTA, FQGNSA. Trimming shortened V by 5 bases and J by 9 bases, and 16 bases separated the two germline ends. This CDR3 is 13 amino acids long. Described treatment: randomized to nivolumab then ipilimumab (arm A) or the reverse (arm B). No patient had prior DNA-damaging chemotherapy. Sorted cells were live CD3+CD8+, lacking CD19 and CD56, from PBMCs. Some clones are missing from TCRdb's copy, which holds only in-frame ones; the method was immunoSEQ multiplex PCR. The sample includes some 21,000 clones, more than 80% of them seen just once. This rearrangement joins TRBV7-2 to TRBJ1-2; D is perhaps TRBD1 (5 bases). The material was CD8+ T cells sorted from blood (inferred from file names), obtained from a patient given nivolumab and ipilimumab in sequence. This TCR was sampled from a human donor with melanoma. The CDR3 loop reads CASSLLGGGSYTF. In nucleotides, the CDR3 is TGTGCCAGCAGCCTTCTCGGGGGGGGTAGCTACACCTTC.